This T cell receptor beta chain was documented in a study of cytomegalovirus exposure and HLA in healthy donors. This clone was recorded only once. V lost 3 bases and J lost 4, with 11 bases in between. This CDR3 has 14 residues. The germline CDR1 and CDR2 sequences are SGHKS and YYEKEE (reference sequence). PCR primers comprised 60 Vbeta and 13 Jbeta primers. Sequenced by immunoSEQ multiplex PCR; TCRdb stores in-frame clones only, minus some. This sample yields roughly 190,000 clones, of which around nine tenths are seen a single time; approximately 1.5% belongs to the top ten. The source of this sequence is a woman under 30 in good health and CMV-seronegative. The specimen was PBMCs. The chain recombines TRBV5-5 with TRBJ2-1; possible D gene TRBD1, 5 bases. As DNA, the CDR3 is TGTGCCAGCAGCTCAGGGTTGATTTACAATGAGCAGTTCTTC. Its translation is CASSSGLIYNEQFF.